A single sample gave rise to the 24 T cell receptor beta chains below, sequenced in a study of T cell repertoires in cytomegalovirus infection. From the reads, TCRdb called clonotypes with MiXCR, one entry per CDR3 protein. The sample shows more than 20,000 distinct CDR3 sequences, approximately 22% of them seen only once. No cognate antigen is known for these TCRs. Source: CD8+ T cells from cultured PBMCs, taken from culture after CMV antigen stimulation. The origin of the receptors is a human donor in good health (CMV status not recorded). Some clones in this sample may be carry-over from other donors' samples.

The V and J genes are TRBV9 and TRBJ2-1, with 13 bases lining up with TRBD2. The CDR3 is 19 amino acids. Germline values: CDR1 SGDLS, CDR2 YYNGEE. Trimming removed 4 bases from V and 4 bases from J; junction bases left unmatched: 14. The DNA of the CDR3 is TGTGCCAGCAGCAAGGGACTAGCGGGATCTTCGCCGTCATACAATGAGCAGTTCTTC. It yields the protein CASSKGLAGSSPSYNEQFF.

This clonotype has ten or more counts. The chain recombines TRBV7-9 with TRBJ1-6; TRBD1 matches at 7 bases. Germline V gives CDR1 SEHNR, CDR2 FQNEAQ (reference sequence). The CDR3 sequence is 17 residues long. With 5 bases clipped from V and 8 bases from J, the junction kept 15 bases outside the gene matches. This CDR3 reads CASSRTGQGDSYSPLHF. The CDR3 DNA is TGTGCCAGCAGCCGAACAGGGCAGGGGGATAGTTATTCACCCCTCCACTTT.

This clonotype was detected many times. The chain recombines TRBV7-2 with TRBJ2-3; D may match TRBD1 or TRBD2 (5 bases each). V was trimmed by 3 bases and J by 5 bases, leaving 9 bases between them. CDR3 length: 13 residues. Looked up from germline, CDR1 is SGHTA and CDR2 is FQGNSA. CDR3 in amino acids: CASSLTGLDTQYF. Written as DNA, the CDR3 is TGTGCCAGCAGCTTGACGGGGCTAGATACGCAGTATTTT.

This clonotype has at least ten counts. V and J are TRBV7-2 and TRBJ2-1; the D gene is possibly TRBD1 (5 bases). CDR3 size: 14 residues. V lost 0 bases and J 3 bases, leaving 6 bases between the germline ends. The V gene's germline CDR1 is SGHTA and CDR2 FQGNSA. The CDR3 spells CASSLAGVYNEQFF. CDR3 nucleotide sequence: TGTGCCAGCAGCTTAGCAGGGGTCTACAATGAGCAGTTCTTC. The full variable domain, in which reference TRBV7-2 and TRBJ2-1 provide the parts outside the CDR3, is GAGVSQSPSNKVTEKGKDVELRCDPISGHTALYWYRQSLGQGLEFLIYFQGNSAPDKSGLPSDRFSAERTGGSVSTLTIQRTQQEDSAVYLCASSLAGVYNEQFFGPGTRLTVL.

The table lists this clonotype with many counts. J is TRBJ1-2 and V is TRBV6-5, with D perhaps TRBD1 (6 bases). V lost 5 bases and J lost 8, with 21 bases in between. CDR3 length: 15 amino acids. The germline V gene has CDR1 MNHEY and CDR2 SVGAGI. In DNA, the CDR3 is TGTGCCAGCAGTACTATACGGGACAACCTGAAGGGCTACACCTTC. Its translation: CASSTIRDNLKGYTF.

This clonotype was detected many times. The V call is TRBV11-1, the J call TRBJ2-1; no firm D call. The CDR3 consists of 16 residues. Germline CDR1 SGHAT, CDR2 FQDESV (reference sequence). Between the trimmed V and J ends, which lost 0 bases and 0 bases, there was a span of 9 bases. CDR3 amino acids: CASSLAIALSYNEQFF. The DNA for the CDR3 is TGTGCCAGCAGCTTAGCGATAGCCCTCTCCTACAATGAGCAGTTCTTC.

The V and J genes are TRBV7-9 and TRBJ2-5; perhaps D is TRBD1 or TRBD2 (5 bases each). Germline CDR1 and CDR2: SEHNR and FQNEAQ (reference sequence). The CDR3 sequence is 14 residues long. V was shortened by 5 bases and J by 5 bases, with 15 bases between the two germline ends. This chain's CDR3 is CASSRPGRGETQYF. DNA of the CDR3: TGTGCCAGCAGCCGCCCGGGGCGCGGCGAGACCCAGTACTTC.

This chain joins TRBV6-6 and TRBJ1-2; no definite D call. Germline-derived CDR1 and CDR2 are MNHNY and SVGAGI (reference sequence). Trimming left V 6 bases short and J 2 bases short, with 10 bases between. The length of the CDR3 is 13 residues. The CDR3 nucleotides are TGTGCCAGCAGGTGGACGGGGAACTATGGCTACACCTTC. Encoded protein: CASRWTGNYGYTF.

The chain has TRBV9 and TRBJ2-7; D is undetermined. V was cut by 2 bases and J by 3 bases, with 18 bases left in between. This CDR3 region has 16 residues. Per germline, CDR1 SGDLS and CDR2 YYNGEE. In DNA form, the CDR3 reads TGTGCCAGCAGCGTGAGCCTAATGTCCGGGTACTACGAGCAGTACTTC. Translation gives CASSVSLMSGYYEQYF.

This clonotype has just a few counts. The V gene is TRBV9, the J gene TRBJ2-7; D perhaps matches TRBD1 (6 bases). V lost 0 bases and J lost 5, with 12 bases in between. The CDR3 sequence is 14 residues long. The germline CDR1 and CDR2 sequences are SGDLS and YYNGEE. The CDR3 DNA reads TGTGCCAGCAGCGTAGCCGGCAGGGGCCACGAGCAGTACTTC. This sequence encodes CASSVAGRGHEQYF.

The chain recombines TRBV4-3 with TRBJ2-1; 8 positions match TRBD2. CDR1 and CDR2 from the germline V gene are LGHNA and YSLEER. The CDR3 contains 16 residues. V shed 0 bases and J 6 bases; nucleotides not matched to a gene: 7. CDR3 coding DNA: TGCGCCAGCAGCCAAGACCGGTCTCTAGCGGGCAATGAGCAGTTCTTC. Translated: CASSQDRSLAGNEQFF.

This clonotype has just a few counts. V usage is TRBV6-6 and J usage is TRBJ1-4, with a tentative D call TRBD1 (5 bases). Trimming shortened V by 7 bases and J by 6 bases, and 12 bases separated the two germline ends. Germline CDR1 is MNHNY and CDR2 is SVGAGI (reference sequence). The CDR3 loop spans 13 amino acids. The CDR3 DNA reads as TGTGCCAGCAAAGGGGTTCTGGATGAAAAACTGTTTTTT. Translation: CASKGVLDEKLFF.

On this clonotype: This clone may be a read error of a much larger clone one base away. J is TRBJ1-4 and V is TRBV4-1; possible D gene TRBD1, 6 bases. CDR3 length: 16 amino acids. Germline CDR1 is MGHRA and CDR2 is YSYEKL. The CDR3 region has the DNA TGCGCCAGCAGTGGGGTGGACAGCAATCCCGCAGAAAGACTGTTTTTT. It yields the protein CASSGVDSNPAERLFF.

V gene TRBV13 combines with J gene TRBJ2-5; D assignment may be TRBD1 or TRBD2 (6 bases each). Germline values: CDR1 PRHDT, CDR2 FYEKMQ (reference sequence). Trimming shortened V by 1 base and J by 2 bases, and 17 bases separated the two germline ends. The CDR3 length is 17 residues. CDR3 sequence (DNA): TGTGCCAGCAGCTTAGCGGGGGCAGTCCAGGCGCAAGAGACCCAGTACTTC. It is translated as CASSLAGAVQAQETQYF.

The chain combines TRBV19 with TRBJ2-3; D may be TRBD1 or TRBD2 (5 bases each). Between the trimmed V and J ends, which lost 3 bases and 4 bases, there was a span of 11 bases. From germline, CDR1 is LNHDA and CDR2 SQIVND (reference sequence). CDR3 size: 14 residues. The CDR3 DNA reads TGTGCCAGTAGTATTCAAGAGGGACCAGATACGCAGTATTTT. Translation gives CASSIQEGPDTQYF.

This clonotype occurred a few times. The rearrangement joins TRBV20-1 to TRBJ1-1, with TRBD1 identical over 7 bases. Germline V lookup: CDR1 DFQATT, CDR2 SNEGSKA (reference sequence). V shed 5 bases and J 0 bases; nucleotides not matched to a gene: 6. The CDR3 consists of 14 residues. The CDR3 region is CSAPRTGMNTEAFF. DNA of the CDR3: TGCAGTGCTCCCCGGACAGGCATGAACACTGAAGCTTTCTTT.

Many counts were recorded for this clonotype. This rearrangement joins TRBV12-3 or TRBV12-4 to TRBJ1-1, with D unresolved. Trimming left V 3 bases short and J 5 bases short, with 10 bases between. This CDR3 has 13 amino acids. The CDR3 DNA reads TGTGCCAGCAGTTTTTTACCGGGGACTGAAGCTTTCTTT. The encoded protein is CASSFLPGTEAFF.

This clonotype was observed a few times. This chain's CDR3 is CASSVGHTEAFF. The CDR3 DNA follows: TGTGCCAGCTCAGTGGGTCACACTGAAGCTTTCTTT. The rearrangement uses TRBV18 and TRBJ1-1, with D unresolved. With 5 bases removed from V and 3 bases from J, the gap between germline ends came to 7 bases. CDR1 is KGHSH and CDR2 is LQKENI in the germline V gene. CDR3 size: 12 residues.

Here the CDR3 reads CASSFRYYQETQYF. The CDR3 region has the DNA TGTGCCAGCAGTTTTAGGTATTACCAAGAGACCCAGTACTTC. V and J are TRBV6-2 or TRBV6-3 and TRBJ2-5; D unclear. Trimming removed 4 bases from V and 0 bases from J, with 9 bases in between. The CDR3 sequence is 14 residues long. CDR1 is MNHEY, CDR2 SVGEGT, per germline.

This clonotype was counted between two and nine times. The chain uses TRBV12-3 or TRBV12-4 and TRBJ2-1; either TRBD1 or TRBD2 may supply D (5 bases each). V lost 6 bases and J 0 bases, leaving 15 bases between the germline ends. The CDR3 extends over 16 amino acids. CDR3: CASRPGTESSYNEQFF. In DNA form, the CDR3 reads TGTGCCAGCAGACCCGGGACGGAGAGCTCCTACAATGAGCAGTTCTTC.

This clonotype occurred many times. The rearrangement links TRBV12-3 or TRBV12-4 to TRBJ2-7; no clear D. CDR3 length: 11 residues. V lost 6 bases, J lost 7 bases, and 10 bases lay in between. CDR3 coding DNA: TGTGCCAGCAGCATGCAAGAAGAGCAGTACTTC. Amino acids: CASSMQEEQYF.

V is TRBV7-9 and J is TRBJ1-2; the D is unclear. Trimming cost V 5 bases and J 6 bases, with 16 bases left between them. CDR3 length: 14 residues. The germline gives CDR1 SEHNR, CDR2 FQNEAQ (reference sequence). The CDR3 DNA sequence: TGTGCCAGCAGCCCCAGAGGTCGAGAAGATGGCTACACCTTC. Its translation is CASSPRGREDGYTF.

The rearrangement uses TRBV6-2 or TRBV6-3 and TRBJ2-5; tentatively, D is TRBD2 (5 bases). CDR3 size: 13 residues. The germline V gene has CDR1 MNHEY and CDR2 SVGEGT. V dropped 7 bases and J dropped 1 base, with 10 bases sitting between them. DNA for the CDR3: TGTGCCAGCAACGGAGGAGCCCAAGAGACCCAGTACTTC. Translated, it gives CASNGGAQETQYF.

The V and J genes are TRBV7-9 and TRBJ2-5; 10 bases map to TRBD1. This CDR3 comprises 16 residues. Trimming cost V 5 bases and J 1 base; bases outside gene matches: 7. Germline-derived CDR1 and CDR2 are SEHNR and FQNEAQ (reference sequence). The CDR3, as DNA: TGTGCCAGCAGCCCAGGGACAGGGGATGTCCAAGAGACCCAGTACTTC. Its translation is CASSPGTGDVQETQYF.